This T cell receptor beta chain was captured by sequencing in a study of blood T cells in healthy people across ages. Findings of the study overall: Relative to aged donors, long-lived donors carried more naive CD4+ cells and displayed higher diversity. With age, beta diversity per million T cells declined roughly linearly, significantly by around 43.

A sample-barcoded 5' primer and a J-beta primer mix were used in a second PCR of roughly 6 to 11 cycles. All samples gave at least 3 million CDR3-containing paired-end reads. TCRdb re-called the 5' RACE reads with MiXCR, one entry per CDR3 protein. The data contain roughly 1.9 million distinct CDR3 sequences, about two fifths of them singletons. This clonotype showed up just a few times. What it recognizes is unknown. Each donor supplied approximately 10 milliliters of peripheral blood. The germline gives CDR1 LGHNA, CDR2 YSLEER. Between the trimmed V and J ends, which lost 4 bases and 9 bases, there was a span of 22 bases. The CDR3 length is 16 residues.

The sequence derives from a human donor in good health. The J gene is TRBJ2-1, the V gene TRBV4-3; D not resolved. Sequencing was done on a sample of blood. The CDR3 spells CASSPTQIPLESEQFF. The DNA of the CDR3 is TGCGCCAGCAGCCCAACACAAATACCGCTTGAAAGTGAGCAGTTCTTC.